This T cell receptor beta chain appears in the sequencing data of a study of CD8 T cells in ankylosing spondylitis. Concerning this clonotype itself: Its antigen is unidentified.

Overall study results and limits: From matched ankylosing spondylitis synovial fluid, disease-linked clones were reportedly recovered at significantly enriched levels. A subset of motif variants has previously been described in the synovial fluid and blood of reactive arthritis. Clones linked to disease, bearing a CD8+ phenotype, were relatively rare in peripheral blood.

The germline V and J ends were trimmed by 6 bases and 5 bases, with 10 bases remaining between them. The CDR3 contains 12 residues. CDR1 and CDR2 from the germline V gene are MDHEN and SYDVKM. Each CDR3 protein is one row after TCRdb ran MiXCR on the 5' RACE reads. This sample has about 66,000 distinct CDR3 sequences, with about 6.2% found just once. Sequencing used synovial fluid, either unsorted or a sorted T cell fraction (not recorded which). V and J are TRBV28 and TRBJ2-5; D remains unclear. This clonotype was obtained from a male donor with ankylosing spondylitis. The CDR3 DNA is TGTGCCAGCAGCCGCTTGGGGGAGACCCAGTACTTC. It specifies CASSRLGETQYF.